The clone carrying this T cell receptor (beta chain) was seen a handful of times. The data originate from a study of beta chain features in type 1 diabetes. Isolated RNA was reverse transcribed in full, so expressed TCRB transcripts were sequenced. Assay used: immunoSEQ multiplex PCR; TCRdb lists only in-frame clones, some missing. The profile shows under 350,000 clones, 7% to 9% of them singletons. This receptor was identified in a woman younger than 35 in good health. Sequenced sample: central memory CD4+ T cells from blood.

DNA of the CDR3: TGTGCCAGCAGCCAAGTTGCTAGTTTGGACAATGAGCAGTTCTTC. Translated, it gives CASSQVASLDNEQFF. The chain employs TRBV4-2 and TRBJ2-1; D is undetermined. Germline CDR1 and CDR2: LGHNA and YNFKEQ. The CDR3 loop spans 15 amino acids. V lost 1 base and J lost 5, with 12 bases in between.